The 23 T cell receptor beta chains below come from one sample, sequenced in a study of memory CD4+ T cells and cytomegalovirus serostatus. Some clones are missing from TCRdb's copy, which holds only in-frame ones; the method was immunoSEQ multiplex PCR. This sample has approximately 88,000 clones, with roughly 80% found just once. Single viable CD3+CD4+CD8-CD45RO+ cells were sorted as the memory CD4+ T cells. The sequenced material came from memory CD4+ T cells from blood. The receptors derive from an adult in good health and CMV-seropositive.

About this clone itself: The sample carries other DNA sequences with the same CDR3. CDR3 sequence reads: CASSRDRATEAFF. The CDR3 DNA follows: TGTGCCAGCAGTCGGGACAGGGCCACTGAAGCTTTCTTT. The rearrangement uses TRBV7-2 and TRBJ1-1; 9 bases agree with TRBD1. The germline CDR1 and CDR2 sequences are SGHTA and FQGNSA. With 6 bases clipped from V and 4 bases from J, the junction kept 3 bases outside the gene matches. The CDR3 runs to 13 residues.

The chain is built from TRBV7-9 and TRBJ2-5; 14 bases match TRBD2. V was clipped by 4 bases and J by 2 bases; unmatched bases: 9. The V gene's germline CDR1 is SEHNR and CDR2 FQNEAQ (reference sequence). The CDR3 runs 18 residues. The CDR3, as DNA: TGTGCCAGCAGCTCGGGACTAGCGGGAGACTCGGCTCAAGAGACCCAGTACTTC. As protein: CASSSGLAGDSAQETQYF.

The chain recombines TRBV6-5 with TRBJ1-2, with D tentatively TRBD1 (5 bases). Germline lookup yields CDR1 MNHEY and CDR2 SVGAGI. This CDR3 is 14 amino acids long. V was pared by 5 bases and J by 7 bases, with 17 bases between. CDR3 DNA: TGTGCCAGCAGTCCCCTTGGGGCCTCTCCTGGCTACACCTTC. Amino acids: CASSPLGASPGYTF.

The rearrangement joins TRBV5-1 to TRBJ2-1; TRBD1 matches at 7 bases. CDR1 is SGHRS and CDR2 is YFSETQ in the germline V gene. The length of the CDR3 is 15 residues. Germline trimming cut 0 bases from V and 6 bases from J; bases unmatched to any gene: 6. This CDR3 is CASSLGTGVTNEQFF. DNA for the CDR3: TGCGCCAGCAGCTTGGGGACAGGAGTCACCAATGAGCAGTTCTTC.

The CDR3 protein is CASSPRTPDGEKLFF. The CDR3 coding sequence is TGTGCCAGCTCACCCCGGACGCCCGATGGGGAAAAACTGTTTTTT. This sequence joins TRBV18 and TRBJ1-4; no definite D call. The CDR3 spans 15 residues. Trimming removed 3 bases at V and 8 bases at J, with 16 bases between. Germline V gives CDR1 KGHSH, CDR2 LQKENI.

The CDR3 DNA reads TGCGCCAGCAGCTTGGAGGGGGCGCGATTCACTGAAGCTTTCTTT. Translating gives CASSLEGARFTEAFF. This chain connects TRBV5-1 to TRBJ1-1, with 7 bases that match TRBD1. The CDR3 runs to 15 residues. Germline trimming cut 0 bases from V and 4 bases from J; bases unmatched to any gene: 6. Germline V gene data show CDR1 as SGHRS and CDR2 as YFSETQ. Full variable domain (outside the CDR3, taken from reference TRBV5-1 and TRBJ1-1): KAGVTQTPRYLIKTRGQQVTLSCSPISGHRSVSWYQQTPGQGLQFLFEYFSETQRNKGNFPGRFSGRQFSNSRSEMNVSTLELGDSALYLCASSLEGARFTEAFFGQGTRLTVV.

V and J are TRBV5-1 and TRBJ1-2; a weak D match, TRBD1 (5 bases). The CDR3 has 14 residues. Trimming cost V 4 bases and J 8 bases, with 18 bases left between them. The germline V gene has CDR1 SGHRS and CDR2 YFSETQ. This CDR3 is CASSAGTPVGGYTF. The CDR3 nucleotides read TGCGCCAGCAGCGCTGGGACTCCGGTTGGGGGCTACACCTTC.

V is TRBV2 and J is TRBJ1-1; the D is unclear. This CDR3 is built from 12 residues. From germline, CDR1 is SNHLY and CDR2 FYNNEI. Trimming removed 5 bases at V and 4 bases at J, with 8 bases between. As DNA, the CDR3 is TGTGCCAGCAGTCGGGCGGTCACTGAAGCTTTCTTT. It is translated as CASSRAVTEAFF.

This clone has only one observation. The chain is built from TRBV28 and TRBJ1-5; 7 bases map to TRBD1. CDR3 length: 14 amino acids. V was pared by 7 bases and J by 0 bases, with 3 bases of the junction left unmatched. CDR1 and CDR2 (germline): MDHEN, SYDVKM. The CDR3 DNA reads TGTGCCAGCAACAACAGGGGTAGCAATCAGCCCCAGCATTTT. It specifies CASNNRGSNQPQHF.

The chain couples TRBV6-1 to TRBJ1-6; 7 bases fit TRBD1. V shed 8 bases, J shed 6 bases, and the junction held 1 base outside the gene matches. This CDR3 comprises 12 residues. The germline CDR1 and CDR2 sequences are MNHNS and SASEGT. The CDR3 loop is CASWDSNSPLHF. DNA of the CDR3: TGTGCCAGCTGGGACAGTAATTCACCCCTCCACTTT.

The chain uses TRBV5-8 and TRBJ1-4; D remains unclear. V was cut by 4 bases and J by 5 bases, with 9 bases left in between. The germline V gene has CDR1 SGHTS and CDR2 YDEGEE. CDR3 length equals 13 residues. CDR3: CASSQVKNEKLFF. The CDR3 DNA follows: TGTGCCAGCAGCCAGGTGAAGAATGAAAAACTGTTTTTT.

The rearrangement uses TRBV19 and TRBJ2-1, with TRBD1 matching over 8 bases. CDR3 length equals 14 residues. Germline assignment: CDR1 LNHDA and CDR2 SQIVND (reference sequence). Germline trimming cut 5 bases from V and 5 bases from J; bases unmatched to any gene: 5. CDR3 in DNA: TGTGCCAGTAGTTGGGGACAGGCCCACAATGAGCAGTTCTTC. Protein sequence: CASSWGQAHNEQFF.

CDR3 region: CASSPPSGRYQYF. The CDR3 DNA is TGTGCCAGCAGCCCCCCGAGCGGGAGGTATCAGTATTTT. The rearrangement links TRBV9 to TRBJ2-3; TRBD2 matches at 9 bases. In germline, CDR1 is SGDLS, CDR2 YYNGEE. J lost 12 bases, V lost 4 bases, and 9 bases had no gene match. The CDR3 has 13 amino acids.

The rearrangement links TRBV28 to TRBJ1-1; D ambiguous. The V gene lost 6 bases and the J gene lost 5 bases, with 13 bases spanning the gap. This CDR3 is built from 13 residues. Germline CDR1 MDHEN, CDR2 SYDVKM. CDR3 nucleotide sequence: TGTGCCAGCAGGGGCAGGAGCAGGACTGAAGCTTTCTTT. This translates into CASRGRSRTEAFF.

CDR3 residues: CASRSGTAIAEAFF. In DNA, the CDR3 is TGTGCCAGTAGATCGGGCACTGCTATAGCTGAAGCTTTCTTT. The chain employs TRBV19 and TRBJ1-1; D not resolved. The CDR3 length is 14 residues. V was pared by 6 bases and J by 6 bases, with 17 bases between. The germline gives CDR1 LNHDA, CDR2 SQIVND (reference sequence).

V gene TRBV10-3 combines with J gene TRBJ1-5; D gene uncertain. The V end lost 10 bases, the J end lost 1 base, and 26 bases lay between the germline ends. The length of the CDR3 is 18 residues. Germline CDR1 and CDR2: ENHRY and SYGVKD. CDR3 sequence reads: CATPFAERAVMSNQPQHF. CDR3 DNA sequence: TGTGCCACCCCCTTCGCGGAAAGGGCGGTAATGAGCAATCAGCCCCAGCATTTT.

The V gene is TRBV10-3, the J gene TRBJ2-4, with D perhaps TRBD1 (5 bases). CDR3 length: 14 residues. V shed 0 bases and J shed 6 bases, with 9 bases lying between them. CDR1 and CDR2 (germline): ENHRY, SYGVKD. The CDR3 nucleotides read TGTGCCATCAGTGAGTCGACAGCCGGAAACATTCAGTACTTC. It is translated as CAISESTAGNIQYF.

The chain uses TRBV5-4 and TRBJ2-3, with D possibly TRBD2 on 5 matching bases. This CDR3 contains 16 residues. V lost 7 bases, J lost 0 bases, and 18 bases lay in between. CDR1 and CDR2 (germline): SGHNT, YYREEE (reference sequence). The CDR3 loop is CASAPGLVGSTDTQYF. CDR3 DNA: TGTGCCAGCGCCCCGGGATTGGTGGGTAGCACAGATACGCAGTATTTT.

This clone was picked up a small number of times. CDR3 bases: TGCGCCAGCAGCCCCCGGGTGGGGTGGGAACAGCCCCAGCATTTT. It codes for CASSPRVGWEQPQHF. The rearrangement joins TRBV4-1 to TRBJ1-5, with D uncertain. V was pared by 4 bases and J by 7 bases, with 17 bases between. This CDR3 is 15 amino acids long. The germline CDR1 and CDR2 sequences are MGHRA and YSYEKL.

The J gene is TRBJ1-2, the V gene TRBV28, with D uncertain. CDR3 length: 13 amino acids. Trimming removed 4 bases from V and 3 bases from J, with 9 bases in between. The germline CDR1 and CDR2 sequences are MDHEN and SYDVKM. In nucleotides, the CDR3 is TGTGCCAGCAGTTCCGGCAGTGACTATGGCTACACCTTC. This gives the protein CASSSGSDYGYTF.

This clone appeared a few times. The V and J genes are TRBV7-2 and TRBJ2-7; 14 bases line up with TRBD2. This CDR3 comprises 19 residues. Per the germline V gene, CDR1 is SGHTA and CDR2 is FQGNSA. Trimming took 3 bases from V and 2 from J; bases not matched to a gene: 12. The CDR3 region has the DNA TGTGCCAGCAGCTTCGGGACTAGCGGGAGAAGGAGGGGCACCTACGAGCAGTACTTC. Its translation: CASSFGTSGRRRGTYEQYF. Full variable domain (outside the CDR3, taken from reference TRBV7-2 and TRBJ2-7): GAGVSQSPSNKVTEKGKDVELRCDPISGHTALYWYRQSLGQGLEFLIYFQGNSAPDKSGLPSDRFSAERTGGSVSTLTIQRTQQEDSAVYLCASSFGTSGRRRGTYEQYFGPGTRLTVT.

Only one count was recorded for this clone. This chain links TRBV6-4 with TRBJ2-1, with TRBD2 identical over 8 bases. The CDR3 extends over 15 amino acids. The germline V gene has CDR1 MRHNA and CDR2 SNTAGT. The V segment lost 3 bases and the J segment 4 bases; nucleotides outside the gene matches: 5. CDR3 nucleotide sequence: TGTGCCAGCAGTGAGGGCGGCGGGAGGTACAATGAGCAGTTCTTC. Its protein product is CASSEGGGRYNEQFF.

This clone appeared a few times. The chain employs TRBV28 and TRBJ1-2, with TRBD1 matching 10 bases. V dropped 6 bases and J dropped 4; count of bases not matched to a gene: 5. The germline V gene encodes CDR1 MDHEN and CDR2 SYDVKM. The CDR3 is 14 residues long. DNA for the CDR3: TGTGCCAGCAGCCTGACAGGGGGCCCCTATGGCTACACCTTC. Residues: CASSLTGGPYGYTF.